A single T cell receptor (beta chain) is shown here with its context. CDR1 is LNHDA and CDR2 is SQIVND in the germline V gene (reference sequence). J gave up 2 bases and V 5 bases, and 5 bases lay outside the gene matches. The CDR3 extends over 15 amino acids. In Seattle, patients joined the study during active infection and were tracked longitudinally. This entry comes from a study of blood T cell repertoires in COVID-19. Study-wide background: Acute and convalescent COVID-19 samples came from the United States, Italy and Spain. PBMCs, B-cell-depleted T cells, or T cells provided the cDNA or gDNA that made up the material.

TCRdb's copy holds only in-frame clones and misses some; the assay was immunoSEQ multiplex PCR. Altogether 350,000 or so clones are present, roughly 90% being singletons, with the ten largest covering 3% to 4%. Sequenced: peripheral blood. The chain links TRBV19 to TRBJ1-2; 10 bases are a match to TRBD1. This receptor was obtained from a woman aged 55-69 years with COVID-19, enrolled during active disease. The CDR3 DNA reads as TGTGCCAGTAGTGTCCGACAGGGGGCCAACTATGGCTACACCTTC. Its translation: CASSVRQGANYGYTF.